Sequencing of this TCR beta chain was carried out in a study of post-analysis software for immune sequencing data. Looking at the study overall: In terms of disease course, relapsing-remitting, secondary progressive and progressive-relapsing multiple sclerosis were included. Overall study findings and caveats: Normalized Chao1 diversity was significantly lower in multiple sclerosis patients than in controls. Clustering by F measure revealed strong co-clustering among samples prepared together in one batch. When patients were compared with controls, a handful of TRBV segments were more frequent, TRBV5-6, TRBV5-1 and TRBV20-1 among them.

In its sample, this clonotype was seen a few times. The antigen remains unidentified. The CDR3 is 16 residues long. The germline V gene has CDR1 SGHDT and CDR2 YYEEEE. The V and J ends lost 4 bases and 8 bases respectively, with 22 bases between them. Unique molecular identifiers featured in each of the TCR beta cDNA libraries. Each CDR3 protein is one row after TCRdb ran MiXCR on the PCR reads. The repertoire holds hundreds of thousands of distinct CDR3 sequences, with less than 35% as singletons. The chain carries TRBV5-6 and TRBJ2-1; D tentatively fits TRBD1 or TRBD2 (5 bases each). Sequencing was done on a sample of blood. The receptor comes from a girl aged 10-17 years with multiple sclerosis. The CDR3 here is CASSPSTGFGIDEQFF. The CDR3 DNA is TGTGCCAGCAGCCCCTCAACAGGCTTCGGGATTGATGAGCAGTTCTTC.